The 21 T cell receptor beta chains listed next were all sequenced from one sample in a study of blood T cell repertoires in COVID-19. The assay was immunoSEQ multiplex PCR, and TCRdb's table has in-frame clones only and misses some. The repertoire has over 250,000 clones, about nine tenths of them found once; the top ten carry around 2.6%. Specimen: PBMCs or T cells enriched from blood (not recorded which). The receptors originated from a man aged 60 to 75 who had recovered from COVID-19.

CDR3 protein: CASSPSTPGSSYNEQFF. CDR3 in DNA: TGTGCCAGCTCACCATCAACCCCGGGGAGCTCCTACAATGAGCAGTTCTTC. The chain is built from TRBV18 and TRBJ2-1; D possibly corresponds to TRBD2 (5 bases). The CDR3 spans 17 residues. Germline CDR1 is KGHSH and CDR2 is LQKENI. V was pared by 2 bases and J by 0 bases, with 14 bases between.

V and J are TRBV6-6 and TRBJ2-2, with 11 bases fitting TRBD2. V shed 2 bases, J shed 9 bases, and the junction held 8 bases outside the gene matches. Germline V CDR1 and CDR2: MNHNY, SVGAGI (reference sequence). CDR3 length equals 16 residues. CDR3 sequence (DNA): TGTGCCAGCAGTTACGGTGTTAGCGGGGGGGCCCGGGAGCTGTTTTTT. Amino acids: CASSYGVSGGARELFF.

The chain employs TRBV9 and TRBJ1-2, with D possibly being TRBD1 (6 bases). Germline-derived CDR1 and CDR2 are SGDLS and YYNGEE. Deletions cut 3 bases from V and 2 bases from J, with 14 bases between. The CDR3 is 15 amino acids. CDR3 in DNA: TGTGCCAGCAGCGCACAGGGTCAAGTGAACTATGGCTACACCTTC. It is translated as CASSAQGQVNYGYTF.

The V and J genes are TRBV30 and TRBJ1-5; 8 nucleotides align to TRBD1. CDR1 and CDR2 (germline): GTSNPN, SVGIG (reference sequence). CDR3 length: 13 residues. V lost 6 bases to trimming and J lost 6 bases; unmatched junction nucleotides: 7. CDR3: CACSGQGGQPQHF. The CDR3 DNA reads TGTGCCTGCTCCGGACAGGGAGGTCAGCCCCAGCATTTT.

The count of this clone is one. This rearrangement joins TRBV13 to TRBJ2-7, with 10 bases aligning to TRBD1. Trimming cost V 3 bases and J 4 bases; bases outside gene matches: 0. Germline V gene data show CDR1 as PRHDT and CDR2 as FYEKMQ (reference sequence). CDR3 length: 13 amino acids. The DNA for the CDR3 is TGTGCCAGCAGCTTGGGACAGGGGTACGAGCAGTACTTC. It translates to CASSLGQGYEQYF.

The chain links TRBV5-8 to TRBJ1-2; D not certain. Per the germline V gene, CDR1 is SGHTS and CDR2 is YDEGEE. Trimming removed 4 bases at V and 8 bases at J, with 15 bases between. CDR3 length: 13 residues. The CDR3 DNA is TGTGCCAGCAGCCCGGACTGGGAGTGGGGCTACACCTTC. Its protein is CASSPDWEWGYTF.

The chain carries TRBV30 and TRBJ2-2, with D possibly being TRBD1 (6 bases). Trimming stripped 3 bases from V and 4 bases from J, with 9 bases between. Germline assignment: CDR1 GTSNPN and CDR2 SVGIG (reference sequence). This CDR3 region has 13 residues. The CDR3, as DNA: TGTGCCTGGAGCTGGGGGCGCACCGGGGAGCTGTTTTTT. This encodes CAWSWGRTGELFF.

This clone was seen just once. The chain couples TRBV7-8 to TRBJ2-7; 8 positions agree with TRBD1. Germline lookup yields CDR1 SGHVS and CDR2 FQNEAQ. The CDR3 totals 14 residues. V shed 4 bases and J 3 bases; nucleotides not matched to a gene: 5. CDR3 nucleotide sequence: TGTGCCAGCAGCTCAGGGACAGGATTCTACGAGCAGTACTTC. This gives the protein CASSSGTGFYEQYF.

V gene TRBV6-5 combines with J gene TRBJ1-6, with D unresolved. This CDR3 is built from 15 residues. V gave up 0 bases and J gave up 4 bases, with 7 bases separating them. Germline V gene data show CDR1 as MNHEY and CDR2 as SVGAGI. Here the CDR3 DNA reads TGTGCCAGCAGTTACTCATCCAGGTATAATTCACCCCTCCACTTT. Its translation is CASSYSSRYNSPLHF.

The chain combines TRBV7-9 with TRBJ2-5, with 9 positions matching TRBD1. The CDR3 length is 14 residues. Germline V gene sequence: CDR1 SEHNR, CDR2 FQNEAQ (reference sequence). V was clipped by 5 bases and J by 5 bases; unmatched bases: 6. CDR3: CASSTQGARETQYF. CDR3 sequence (DNA): TGTGCCAGCAGCACACAGGGGGCCCGGGAGACCCAGTACTTC.

This chain uses TRBV5-4 with TRBJ2-1, with D tentatively TRBD2 (6 bases). The CDR3 consists of 15 residues. Deletions cut 0 bases from V and 4 bases from J, with 11 bases between. The V gene's germline CDR1 is SGHNT and CDR2 YYREEE (reference sequence). The CDR3 DNA reads as TGTGCCAGCAGCTTGGGGGCTAGCGATTACAATGAGCAGTTCTTC. It codes for CASSLGASDYNEQFF.

This clone was observed a handful of times. This CDR3 reads CATAYGQANTEAFF. The CDR3 DNA is TGTGCCACTGCTTACGGACAGGCGAACACTGAAGCTTTCTTT. This chain joins TRBV19 and TRBJ1-1, with 7 bases lining up with TRBD1. Germline CDR1 and CDR2: LNHDA and SQIVND (reference sequence). The CDR3 runs 14 residues. Losses at the gene ends were 10 bases for V and 1 base for J; bases not matched to a gene: 9.

J is TRBJ2-5 and V is TRBV7-2, with 7 bases that match TRBD2. Unmatched junction bases numbered 8, after V lost 6 bases and J lost 7 bases. The CDR3 covers 13 residues. CDR1 and CDR2 (germline): SGHTA, FQGNSA. CDR3 in DNA: TGTGCCAGCAGGAGGCGGGAGCGGGGGACCCAGTACTTC. It translates to CASRRRERGTQYF.

The chain links TRBV5-1 to TRBJ1-1, with D uncertain. This CDR3 contains 17 residues. The V end was cut by 5 bases, the J end by 0 bases, with 20 bases between. Germline assignment: CDR1 SGHRS and CDR2 YFSETQ. CDR3 nucleotides: TGCGCCAGCAGGACGGGCGGGTTGGCGATGCTGAACACTGAAGCTTTCTTT. Amino acid sequence: CASRTGGLAMLNTEAFF.

This chain connects TRBV3-1 (or the pseudogene TRBV3-2) to TRBJ1-1, with D possibly matching TRBD1 (6 bases). Germline V gives CDR1 LGHDT, CDR2 YNNKEL (reference sequence). The V gene lost 1 base and the J gene lost 6 bases, with 9 bases spanning the gap. The CDR3 has 13 amino acids. Written as DNA, the CDR3 is TGTGCCAGCAGCCAAGTCAGGGGCGCTGAAGCTTTCTTT. As protein: CASSQVRGAEAFF.

This clone was recorded only once. The chain joins TRBV5-1 to TRBJ1-6; 7 bases line up with TRBD1. Trimming removed 2 bases from V and 9 bases from J; junction bases left unmatched: 8. The CDR3 has 15 residues. Germline CDR1 SGHRS, CDR2 YFSETQ. The CDR3 DNA reads TGCGCCAGCAGCTTAGCCGGGACAGAGACTTCACCCCTCCACTTT. It codes for CASSLAGTETSPLHF.

This rearrangement joins TRBV3-1 (or the pseudogene TRBV3-2) to TRBJ2-7, with 8 bases identical to TRBD1. The V gene end was trimmed by 5 bases and the J gene end by 3 bases; junction bases not matched to a gene: 6. CDR3 length: 14 amino acids. The germline V gene encodes CDR1 LGHDT and CDR2 YNNKEL (reference sequence). The CDR3 spells CASSYAGGIYEQYF. The CDR3 bases are TGTGCCAGCAGCTATGCAGGGGGCATCTACGAGCAGTACTTC.

The chain recombines TRBV5-1 with TRBJ2-2; 12 bases are shared with TRBD2. V dropped 0 bases and J dropped 7; count of bases not matched to a gene: 7. CDR1 and CDR2 (germline): SGHRS, YFSETQ. The length of the CDR3 is 17 residues. The CDR3 nucleotides read TGCGCCAGCAGCTTGGGCGGACTAGCGGGGTCGGACGGGGAGCTGTTTTTT. Translation: CASSLGGLAGSDGELFF.

This clone was recorded a few times. The chain carries TRBV7-6 and TRBJ2-2, with 14 bases aligning to TRBD2. The CDR3 loop spans 18 amino acids. V lost 5 bases and J lost 6; bases outside the gene matches: 11. Germline CDR1 is SGHVS and CDR2 is FNYEAQ. The DNA for the CDR3 is TGTGCCAGCAGCCCCCCGGGACTAGCGGGAGTTGGTTCCGGGGAGCTGTTTTTT. Residues: CASSPPGLAGVGSGELFF.

This clone came up a few times. The V gene is TRBV25-1, the J gene TRBJ1-1; unclear D gene. Trimming shortened V by 4 bases and J by 0 bases, and 6 bases separated the two germline ends. The CDR3 is 13 amino acids. Per the germline V gene, CDR1 is MGHDK and CDR2 is SYGVNS. The CDR3 region is CASSATMNTEAFF. The CDR3 DNA reads as TGTGCCAGCAGTGCCACTATGAACACTGAAGCTTTCTTT.

In this sample, this clone turned up once. This rearrangement joins TRBV7-9 to TRBJ2-2; no definite D call. The CDR3 has 12 amino acids. Per germline, CDR1 SEHNR and CDR2 FQNEAQ (reference sequence). V lost 8 bases, J lost 2 bases, and 6 bases lay in between. CDR3 nucleotide sequence: TGTGCCAGCGTACTTAACACCGGGGAGCTGTTTTTT. Encoded protein: CASVLNTGELFF.